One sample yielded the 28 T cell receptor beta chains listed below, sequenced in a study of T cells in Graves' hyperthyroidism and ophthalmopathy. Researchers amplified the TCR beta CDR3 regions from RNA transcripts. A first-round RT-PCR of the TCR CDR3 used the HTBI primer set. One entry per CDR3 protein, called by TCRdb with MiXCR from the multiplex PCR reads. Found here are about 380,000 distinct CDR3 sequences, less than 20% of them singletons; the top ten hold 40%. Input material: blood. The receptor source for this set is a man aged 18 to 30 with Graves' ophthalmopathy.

The CDR3 region is CASRQIAGGHQETQYF. The CDR3 bases are TGTGCCAGCAGGCAAATAGCGGGGGGTCATCAAGAGACCCAGTACTTC. The chain is built from TRBV6-2 or TRBV6-3 and TRBJ2-5; 10 nucleotides align to TRBD2. With V trimmed by 6 bases and J by 2 bases, 9 bases remained unmatched. The CDR3 consists of 16 residues. Germline loops: CDR1 MNHEY, CDR2 SVGEGT.

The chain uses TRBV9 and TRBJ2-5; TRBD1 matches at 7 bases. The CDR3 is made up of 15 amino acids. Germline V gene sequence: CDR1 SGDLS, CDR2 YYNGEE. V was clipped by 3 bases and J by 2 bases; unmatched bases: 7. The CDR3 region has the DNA TGTGCCAGCAGCGCCCTAGGGGGCCAACAAGAGACCCAGTACTTC. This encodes CASSALGGQQETQYF.

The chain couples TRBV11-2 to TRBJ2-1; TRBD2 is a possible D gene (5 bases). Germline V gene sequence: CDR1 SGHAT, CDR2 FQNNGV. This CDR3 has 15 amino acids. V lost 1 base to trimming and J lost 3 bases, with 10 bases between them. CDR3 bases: TGTGCCAGCAGCTTAGTACGGGGATACTACAATGAGCAGTTCTTC. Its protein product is CASSLVRGYYNEQFF.

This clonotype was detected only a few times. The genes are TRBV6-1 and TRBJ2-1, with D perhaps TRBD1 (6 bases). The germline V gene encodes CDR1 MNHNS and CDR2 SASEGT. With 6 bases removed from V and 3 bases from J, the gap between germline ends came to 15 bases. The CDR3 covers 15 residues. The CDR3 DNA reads TGTGCCAGCAGGGGCCCCGGGACACACTACAATGAGCAGTTCTTC. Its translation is CASRGPGTHYNEQFF.

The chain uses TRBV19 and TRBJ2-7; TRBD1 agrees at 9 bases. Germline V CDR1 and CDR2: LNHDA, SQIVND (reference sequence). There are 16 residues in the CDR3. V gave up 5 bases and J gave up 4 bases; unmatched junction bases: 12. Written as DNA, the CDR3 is TGTGCCAGTAGTCCGCCCCCGGGACAGGGTATGTACGAGCAGTACTTC. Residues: CASSPPPGQGMYEQYF.

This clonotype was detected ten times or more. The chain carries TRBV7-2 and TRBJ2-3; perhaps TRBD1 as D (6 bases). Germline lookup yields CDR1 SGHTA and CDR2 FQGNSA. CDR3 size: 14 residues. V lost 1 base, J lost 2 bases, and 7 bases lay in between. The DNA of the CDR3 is TGTGCCAGCAGCTTAGACAGGGACACAGATACGCAGTATTTT. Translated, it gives CASSLDRDTDTQYF. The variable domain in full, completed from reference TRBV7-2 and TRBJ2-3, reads GAGVSQSPSNKVTEKGKDVELRCDPISGHTALYWYRQSLGQGLEFLIYFQGNSAPDKSGLPSDRFSAERTGGSVSTLTIQRTQQEDSAVYLCASSLDRDTDTQYFGPGTRLTVL.

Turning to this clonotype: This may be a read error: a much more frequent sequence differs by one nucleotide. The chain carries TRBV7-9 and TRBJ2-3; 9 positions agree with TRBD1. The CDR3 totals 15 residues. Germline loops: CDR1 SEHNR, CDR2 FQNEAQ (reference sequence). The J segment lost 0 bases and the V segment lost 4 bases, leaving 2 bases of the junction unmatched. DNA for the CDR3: TGTGCCAGCAGCTCACAGGGGGCGAGCACAGATACGCAGTATTTT. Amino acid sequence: CASSSQGASTDTQYF.

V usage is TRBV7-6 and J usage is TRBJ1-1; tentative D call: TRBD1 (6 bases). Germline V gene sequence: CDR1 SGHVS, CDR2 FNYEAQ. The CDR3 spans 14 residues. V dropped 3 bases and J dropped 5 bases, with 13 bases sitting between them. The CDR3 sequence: CASSFEGGRTEAFF. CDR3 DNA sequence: TGTGCCAGCAGCTTCGAGGGGGGACGGACTGAAGCTTTCTTT.

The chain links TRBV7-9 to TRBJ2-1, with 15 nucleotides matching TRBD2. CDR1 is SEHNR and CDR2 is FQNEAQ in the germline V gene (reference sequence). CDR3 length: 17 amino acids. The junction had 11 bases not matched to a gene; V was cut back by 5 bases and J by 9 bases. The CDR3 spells CASSPRGTSGGRGEQFF. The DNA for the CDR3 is TGTGCCAGCAGCCCCAGGGGGACTAGCGGGGGGCGGGGTGAGCAGTTCTTC.

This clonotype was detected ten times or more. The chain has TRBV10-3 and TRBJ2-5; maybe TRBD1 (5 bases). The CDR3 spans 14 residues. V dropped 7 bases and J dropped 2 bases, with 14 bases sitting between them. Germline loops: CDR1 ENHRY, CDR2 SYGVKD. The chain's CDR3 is CAITPTGIQETQYF. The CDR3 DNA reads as TGTGCCATCACCCCAACAGGAATACAAGAGACCCAGTACTTC.

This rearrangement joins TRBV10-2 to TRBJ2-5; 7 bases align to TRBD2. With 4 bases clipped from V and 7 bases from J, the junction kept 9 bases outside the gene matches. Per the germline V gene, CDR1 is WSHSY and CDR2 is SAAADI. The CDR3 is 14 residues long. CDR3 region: CASSVGGIIGTQYF. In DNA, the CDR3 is TGCGCCAGCAGTGTGGGGGGGATCATCGGGACCCAGTACTTC.

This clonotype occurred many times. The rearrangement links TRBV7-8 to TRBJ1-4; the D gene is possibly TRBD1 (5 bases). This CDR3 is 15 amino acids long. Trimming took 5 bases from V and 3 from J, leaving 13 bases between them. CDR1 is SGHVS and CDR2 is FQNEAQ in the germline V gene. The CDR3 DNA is TGTGCCAGCAGCGAGAGGGACGGACCTAATGAAAAACTGTTTTTT. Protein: CASSERDGPNEKLFF.

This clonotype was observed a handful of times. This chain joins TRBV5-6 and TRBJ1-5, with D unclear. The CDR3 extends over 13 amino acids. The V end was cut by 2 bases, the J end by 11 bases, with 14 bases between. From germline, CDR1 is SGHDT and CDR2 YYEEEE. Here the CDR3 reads CASSLGPGSAQHF. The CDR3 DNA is TGTGCCAGCAGCTTAGGACCCGGTTCGGCCCAGCATTTT.

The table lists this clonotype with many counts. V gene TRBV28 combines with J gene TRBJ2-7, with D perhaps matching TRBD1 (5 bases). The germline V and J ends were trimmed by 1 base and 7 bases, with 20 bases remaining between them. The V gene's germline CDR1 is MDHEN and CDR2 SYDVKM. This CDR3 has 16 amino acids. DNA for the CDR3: TGTGCCAGCAGTTTATTGGCGCGACCGGACATTGGAGAGCAGTACTTC. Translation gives CASSLLARPDIGEQYF.

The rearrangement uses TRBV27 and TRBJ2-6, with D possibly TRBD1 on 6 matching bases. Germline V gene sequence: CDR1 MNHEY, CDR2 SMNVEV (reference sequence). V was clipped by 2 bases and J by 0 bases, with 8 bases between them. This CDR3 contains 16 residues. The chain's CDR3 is CASSLVTGSGANVLTF. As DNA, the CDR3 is TGTGCCAGCAGTTTAGTGACAGGCTCTGGGGCCAACGTCCTGACTTTC.

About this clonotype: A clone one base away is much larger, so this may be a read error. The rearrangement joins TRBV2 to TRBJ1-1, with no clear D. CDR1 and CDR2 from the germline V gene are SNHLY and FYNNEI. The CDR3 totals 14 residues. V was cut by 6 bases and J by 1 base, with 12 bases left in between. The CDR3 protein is CASSARPGNTEAFF. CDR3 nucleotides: TGTGCCAGCAGCGCCCGCCCGGGGAACACTGAAGCTTTCTTT.

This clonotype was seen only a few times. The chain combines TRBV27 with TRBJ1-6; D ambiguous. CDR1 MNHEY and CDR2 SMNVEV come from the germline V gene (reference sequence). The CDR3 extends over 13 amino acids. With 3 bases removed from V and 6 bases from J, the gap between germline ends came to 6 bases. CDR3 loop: CASSFDGNSPLHF. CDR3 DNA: TGTGCCAGCAGTTTTGACGGTAATTCACCCCTCCACTTT.

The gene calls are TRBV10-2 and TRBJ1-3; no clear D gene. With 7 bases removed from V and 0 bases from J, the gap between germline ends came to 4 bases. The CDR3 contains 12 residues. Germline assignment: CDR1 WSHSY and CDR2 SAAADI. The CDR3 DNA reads TGCGCCAGCACTCACTCTGGAAACACCATATATTTT. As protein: CASTHSGNTIYF.

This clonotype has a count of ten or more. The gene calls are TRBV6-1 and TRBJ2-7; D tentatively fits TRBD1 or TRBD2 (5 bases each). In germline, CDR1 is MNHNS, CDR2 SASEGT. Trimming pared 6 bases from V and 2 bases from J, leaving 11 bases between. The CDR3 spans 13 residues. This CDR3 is CASRSGAPYEQYF. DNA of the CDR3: TGTGCCAGCAGGTCCGGGGCCCCCTACGAGCAGTACTTC.

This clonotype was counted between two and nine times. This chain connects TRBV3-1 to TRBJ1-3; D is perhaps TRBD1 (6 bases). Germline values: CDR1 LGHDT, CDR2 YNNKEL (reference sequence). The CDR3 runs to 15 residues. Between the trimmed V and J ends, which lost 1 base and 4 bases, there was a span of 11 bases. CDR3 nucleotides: TGTGCCAGCAGCCAAGGGGGGGCGCGGGGAAACACCATATATTTT. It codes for CASSQGGARGNTIYF.

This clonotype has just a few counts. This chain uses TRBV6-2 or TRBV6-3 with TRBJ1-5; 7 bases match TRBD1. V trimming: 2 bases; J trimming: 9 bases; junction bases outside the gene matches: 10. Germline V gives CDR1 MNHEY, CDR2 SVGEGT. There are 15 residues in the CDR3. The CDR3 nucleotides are TGTGCCAGCAGTTACGCTAGACAGGGCCAAGGGCCCCAGCATTTT. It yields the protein CASSYARQGQGPQHF.

The CDR3 bases are TGCAGCGTTGAAAGGGGCGGTATTGGGGAGGGCTACACCTTC. Encoded protein: CSVERGGIGEGYTF. The V gene is TRBV29-1, the J gene TRBJ1-2, with a weak D call TRBD1 (5 bases). This CDR3 is 14 amino acids long. Trimming took 2 bases from V and 8 from J, leaving 18 bases between them. CDR1 is SQVTM, CDR2 ANQGSEA, per germline. Supplemented by reference TRBV29-1 and TRBJ1-2, the full variable domain reads SAVISQKPSRDICQRGTSLTIQCQVDSQVTMMFWYRQQPGQSLTLIATANQGSEATYESGFVIDKFPISRPNLTFSTLTVSNMSPEDSSIYLCSVERGGIGEGYTFGSGTRLTVV.

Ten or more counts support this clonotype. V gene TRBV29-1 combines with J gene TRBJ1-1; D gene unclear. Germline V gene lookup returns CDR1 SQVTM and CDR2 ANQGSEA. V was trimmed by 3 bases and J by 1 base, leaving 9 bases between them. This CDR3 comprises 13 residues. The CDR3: CSVDIAGNTEAFF. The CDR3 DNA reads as TGCAGCGTTGACATCGCAGGGAACACTGAAGCTTTCTTT.

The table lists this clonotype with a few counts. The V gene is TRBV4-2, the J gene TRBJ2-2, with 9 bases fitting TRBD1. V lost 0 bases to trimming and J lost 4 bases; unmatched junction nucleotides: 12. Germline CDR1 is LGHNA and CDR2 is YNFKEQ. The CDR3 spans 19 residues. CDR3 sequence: CASSQDSKRTGAVTGELFF. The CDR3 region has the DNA TGTGCCAGCAGCCAAGATAGTAAGAGGACAGGGGCCGTCACCGGGGAGCTGTTTTTT.

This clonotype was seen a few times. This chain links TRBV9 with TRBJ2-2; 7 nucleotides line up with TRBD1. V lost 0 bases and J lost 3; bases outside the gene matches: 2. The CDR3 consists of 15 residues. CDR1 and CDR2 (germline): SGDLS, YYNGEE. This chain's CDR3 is CASSVGGGYTGELFF. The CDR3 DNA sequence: TGTGCCAGCAGCGTAGGAGGGGGCTACACCGGGGAGCTGTTTTTT. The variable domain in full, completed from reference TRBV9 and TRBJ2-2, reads DSGVTQTPKHLITATGQRVTLRCSPRSGDLSVYWYQQSLDQGLQFLIQYYNGEERAKGNILERFSAQQFPDLHSELNLSSLELGDSALYFCASSVGGGYTGELFFGEGSRLTVL.

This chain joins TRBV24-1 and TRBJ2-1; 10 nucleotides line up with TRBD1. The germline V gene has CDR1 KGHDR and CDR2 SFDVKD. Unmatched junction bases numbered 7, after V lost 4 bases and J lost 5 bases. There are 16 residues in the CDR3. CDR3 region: CATSESGQGGDNEQFF. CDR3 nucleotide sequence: TGTGCCACCAGTGAATCTGGACAGGGGGGCGACAATGAGCAGTTCTTC.

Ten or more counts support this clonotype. This CDR3 reads CASSRGQGNFYEQYF. In DNA form, the CDR3 reads TGTGCCAGCAGCCGGGGACAGGGGAACTTCTACGAGCAGTACTTC. This chain uses TRBV7-9 with TRBJ2-7; 10 bases agree with TRBD1. Looked up from germline, CDR1 is SEHNR and CDR2 is FQNEAQ (reference sequence). The CDR3 is 15 residues long. V lost 5 bases and J lost 3; bases outside the gene matches: 7.

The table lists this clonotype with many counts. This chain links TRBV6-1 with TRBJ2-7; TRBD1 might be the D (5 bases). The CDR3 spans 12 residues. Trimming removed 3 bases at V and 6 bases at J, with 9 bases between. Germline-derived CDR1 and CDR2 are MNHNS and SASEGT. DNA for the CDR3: TGTGCCAGCAGTGACCGAAGGGGCGAGCAGTACTTC. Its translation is CASSDRRGEQYF.